A selection of T cell receptor beta chains follows, all from one sample in a study of shared clonotypes between healthy human individuals. The assay was immunoSEQ multiplex PCR, and TCRdb's table has in-frame clones only and misses some. The repertoire holds about 1.1 million clones, around three quarters seen once, with 0.5% to 0.6% in the top ten. The material sequenced was memory CD4+ T cells from PBMCs. The receptors here all came from a man younger than 35 in good health. Some clones in this sample may be carry-over from other donors' samples. CDR3s include the opening cysteine and the closing phenylalanine or tryptophan. D genes are given only for firm matches. A row's size may be missing; if present it is once, few, many or a size class.

abundance | j_gene | d_gene | v_gene | CDR3aa | CDR3nt
NA | TRBJ2-3 | NA | TRBV5-1 | CASSLSGQPNLDTQYF | TGCGCCAGCAGCTTGTCGGGACAACCCAATTTGGATACGCAGTATTTT
few | TRBJ2-7 | NA | TRBV5-1 | CASSLDPVVQYF | TGCGCCAGCAGCTTGGACCCAGTCGTGCAGTACTTC
NA | TRBJ1-1 | NA | TRBV28 | CASSRDQGNTEAFF | TGTGCCAGCAGTAGAGACCAGGGGAACACTGAAGCTTTCTTT
once | TRBJ2-7 | TRBD1 | TRBV29-1 | CSASGTGGYEQYF | TGCAGCGCCTCCGGGACAGGGGGCTACGAGCAGTACTTC
NA | TRBJ1-2 | NA | TRBV7-9 | CASSPLKGSEKGYTF | TGTGCCAGCAGCCCCCTAAAGGGATCAGAAAAGGGCTACACCTTC
NA | TRBJ2-7 | NA | TRBV6-1 | CASRKQVLPYEQYF | TGTGCCAGCCGGAAACAAGTTTTACCCTACGAGCAGTACTTC
few | TRBJ1-1 | NA | TRBV7-3 | CASSLYRNTEAFF | TGTGCCAGCAGCCTATACAGGAACACTGAAGCTTTCTTT
many | TRBJ1-2 | NA | TRBV4-2 | CASSQDAGKNYGYTF | TGTGCCAGCAGCCAAGATGCCGGGAAGAACTATGGCTACACCTTC
NA | TRBJ2-1 | TRBD2 | TRBV28 | CASSTRTSRSSYNEQFF | TGTGCCAGCAGTACCCGGACTAGCAGGAGCTCCTACAATGAGCAGTTCTTC
once | TRBJ2-7 | TRBD2 | TRBV28 | CASSLLTSGRREQYF | TGTGCCAGCAGTTTGTTGACTAGCGGGAGGCGCGAGCAGTACTTC